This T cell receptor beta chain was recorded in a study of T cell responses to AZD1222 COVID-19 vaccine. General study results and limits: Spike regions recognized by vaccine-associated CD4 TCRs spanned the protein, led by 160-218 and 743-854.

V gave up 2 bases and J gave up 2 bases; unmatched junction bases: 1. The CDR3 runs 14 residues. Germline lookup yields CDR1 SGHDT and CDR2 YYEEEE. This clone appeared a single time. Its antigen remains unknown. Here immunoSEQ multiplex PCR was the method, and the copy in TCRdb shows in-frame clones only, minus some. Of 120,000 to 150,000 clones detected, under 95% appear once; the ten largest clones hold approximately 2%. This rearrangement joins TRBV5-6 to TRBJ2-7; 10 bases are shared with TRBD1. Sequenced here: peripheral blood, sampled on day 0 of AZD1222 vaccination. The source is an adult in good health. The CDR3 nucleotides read TGTGCCAGCAGCTTTGGGACAGGGGCCTACGAGCAGTACTTC. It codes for CASSFGTGAYEQYF.